These T cell receptor beta chains were read from a single sample in a study of blood T cell repertoires in COVID-19. Repertoires were generated with immunoSEQ multiplex PCR, while TCRdb's copy carries only in-frame clones and drops some. Of 250,000 to 350,000 clones listed, just under 85% are singletons. Sample: peripheral blood. These receptors all come from a woman between 45 and 65 years old with active or convalescent COVID-19. The CDR3 runs from the conserved cysteine through the conserved F or W. Fields, in order: D gene, J gene, clone size, V gene, CDR3 DNA, CDR3 protein. A D gene is named only where the DNA matches it firmly. The size entry is marked missing in some rows and otherwise reads once, few, many or a size class.

d_call: TRBD1; j_call: TRBJ1-5; clone_size: few; v_call: TRBV6-5; cdr3_nt: TGTGCCAGCAGTTACAGGGGGCTGCATCAGCCCCAGCATTTT; cdr3_aa: CASSYRGLHQPQHF
d_call: TRBD2; j_call: TRBJ2-7; clone_size: NA; v_call: TRBV12-5; cdr3_nt: TGTGCTAGTGGGGGGACTAGCGGGAGCTACGAGCAGTACTTC; cdr3_aa: CASGGTSGSYEQYF
d_call: TRBD1; j_call: TRBJ2-1; clone_size: NA; v_call: TRBV29-1; cdr3_nt: TGCAGCGTTGTACTGCGGACAGGTATCGATGAGCAGTTCTTC; cdr3_aa: CSVVLRTGIDEQFF
d_call: NA; j_call: TRBJ1-2; clone_size: NA; v_call: TRBV3-1/TRBV3-2; cdr3_nt: TGTGCCAGCAGCCAAGATTGGGGCATTGGGATATCTTCTAACTATGGCTACACCTTC; cdr3_aa: CASSQDWGIGISSNYGYTF
d_call: TRBD2; j_call: TRBJ2-7; clone_size: NA; v_call: TRBV28; cdr3_nt: TGTGCCAGCAGTTTAGGACTAGCGGGATGGAACGACGAGCAGTACTTC; cdr3_aa: CASSLGLAGWNDEQYF
d_call: TRBD2; j_call: TRBJ2-1; clone_size: NA; v_call: TRBV2; cdr3_nt: TGTGCCAGCAAGGCGGGAGGAGGGAATGAGCAGTTCTTC; cdr3_aa: CASKAGGGNEQFF
d_call: NA; j_call: TRBJ1-5; clone_size: NA; v_call: TRBV19; cdr3_nt: TGTGCCAGTAGTATTGGCGGGGTGCGTAGCAATCAGCCCCAGCATTTT; cdr3_aa: CASSIGGVRSNQPQHF
d_call: TRBD2; j_call: TRBJ2-1; clone_size: NA; v_call: TRBV9; cdr3_nt: TGTGCCAGCAGCGTAGCCGGCCCGTCGGGAGGTAATGAGCAGTTCTTC; cdr3_aa: CASSVAGPSGGNEQFF
d_call: NA; j_call: TRBJ2-1; clone_size: NA; v_call: TRBV21-1; cdr3_nt: TGTGCCAGCAGCAAAGTCTGGAGCTCCTACAATGAGCAGTTCTTC; cdr3_aa: CASSKVWSSYNEQFF
d_call: NA; j_call: TRBJ2-1; clone_size: NA; v_call: TRBV6-5; cdr3_nt: TGTGCCAGCGCGACACTCTCCTACAATGAGCAGTTCTTC; cdr3_aa: CASATLSYNEQFF
d_call: NA; j_call: TRBJ1-2; clone_size: NA; v_call: TRBV11-2; cdr3_nt: TGTGCCAGCAGCTTAGCAGGGCAGGGGAACTATGGCTACACCTTC; cdr3_aa: CASSLAGQGNYGYTF
d_call: TRBD1; j_call: TRBJ1-2; clone_size: NA; v_call: TRBV6-5; cdr3_nt: TGTGCCAGCAGTTACTCGAGGGGGCTTAACTATGGCTACACCTTC; cdr3_aa: CASSYSRGLNYGYTF
d_call: TRBD1; j_call: TRBJ1-1; clone_size: NA; v_call: TRBV5-6; cdr3_nt: TGTGCCAGCAGCTTCGGACAGGGGGCTCTGAACACTGAAGCTTTCTTT; cdr3_aa: CASSFGQGALNTEAFF
d_call: NA; j_call: TRBJ1-1; clone_size: NA; v_call: TRBV6-5; cdr3_nt: TGTGCCAGCAGTTATAAACAGGGTGAAGCCGCTTTCTTT; cdr3_aa: CASSYKQGEAAFF
d_call: NA; j_call: TRBJ1-2; clone_size: NA; v_call: TRBV7-2; cdr3_nt: TGTGCCAGCAGCTTAAACGGGGGGCTAGGTGGCTACACCTTC; cdr3_aa: CASSLNGGLGGYTF
d_call: TRBD1; j_call: TRBJ1-2; clone_size: NA; v_call: TRBV19; cdr3_nt: TGTGCCAGTAGTATCCCGGACAGGTTTCAAACTGGCTACACCTTC; cdr3_aa: CASSIPDRFQTGYTF
d_call: TRBD1; j_call: TRBJ1-3; clone_size: NA; v_call: TRBV4-1; cdr3_nt: TGCGCCAGCAGCCAAGGGGACCGGGACAGCTCTGGAAACACCATATATTTT; cdr3_aa: CASSQGDRDSSGNTIYF
d_call: TRBD1; j_call: TRBJ2-7; clone_size: few; v_call: TRBV5-1; cdr3_nt: TGCGCCAGCAGCCCATGGGACAGGGTAACCTACGAGCAGTACTTC; cdr3_aa: CASSPWDRVTYEQYF
d_call: NA; j_call: TRBJ2-1; clone_size: NA; v_call: TRBV5-6; cdr3_nt: TGTGCCAGCAGCTTGGGAAATTACGACTTTTCCTACAATGAGCAGTTCTTC; cdr3_aa: CASSLGNYDFSYNEQFF
d_call: NA; j_call: TRBJ1-1; clone_size: NA; v_call: TRBV11-2; cdr3_nt: TGTGCCAGCAGCTTAGCGCGGACAACAGAAGCTTTCTTT; cdr3_aa: CASSLARTTEAFF
d_call: TRBD1; j_call: TRBJ2-7; clone_size: NA; v_call: TRBV7-6; cdr3_nt: TGTGCCAGCAGCTCCTCCGGAGACAGGGAATACGAGCAGTACTTC; cdr3_aa: CASSSSGDREYEQYF
d_call: NA; j_call: TRBJ2-2; clone_size: NA; v_call: TRBV5-8; cdr3_nt: TGTGCCAGCAGCTACCAGGGCCGGGAGCTGTTTTTT; cdr3_aa: CASSYQGRELFF
d_call: NA; j_call: TRBJ1-6; clone_size: NA; v_call: TRBV6-5; cdr3_nt: TGTGCCAGCAGTTACCGGGGGTTCTATTCACCCCTCCACTTT; cdr3_aa: CASSYRGFYSPLHF
d_call: NA; j_call: TRBJ1-1; clone_size: NA; v_call: TRBV21-1; cdr3_nt: TGTGCCAGCAGCAAAGCTGGGTCAGGGAAAATTAACACTGAAGCTTTCTTT; cdr3_aa: CASSKAGSGKINTEAFF
d_call: NA; j_call: TRBJ2-1; clone_size: NA; v_call: TRBV11-2; cdr3_nt: TGTGCCAGCAGTCATAGCGTCCTAGCAACTATCTTC; cdr3_aa: CASSHSVLATIF
d_call: NA; j_call: TRBJ1-1; clone_size: NA; v_call: TRBV6-1; cdr3_nt: TGTGCCAGCAGTGAAGCTTCGGTAGCGAACACTGAAGCTTTCTTT; cdr3_aa: CASSEASVANTEAFF
d_call: TRBD1; j_call: TRBJ2-1; clone_size: NA; v_call: TRBV5-4; cdr3_nt: TGTGCCAGCAGCTTCCCGGGACAGGGGCGCAATGAGCAGTTCTTC; cdr3_aa: CASSFPGQGRNEQFF
d_call: NA; j_call: TRBJ2-3; clone_size: NA; v_call: TRBV4-1; cdr3_nt: TGCGCCAGCAGCCAAGGAGCGGTGCGCACAGATACGCAGTATTTT; cdr3_aa: CASSQGAVRTDTQYF
d_call: NA; j_call: TRBJ2-3; clone_size: NA; v_call: TRBV20-1; cdr3_nt: TGCAGTGCCCACAGACCCGATACGCAGTATTTT; cdr3_aa: CSAHRPDTQYF
d_call: TRBD1; j_call: TRBJ1-5; clone_size: NA; v_call: TRBV2; cdr3_nt: TGTGCCAGCAGGGGAATAGACAGGGTCGAGGGACAGCCCCAGCATTTT; cdr3_aa: CASRGIDRVEGQPQHF